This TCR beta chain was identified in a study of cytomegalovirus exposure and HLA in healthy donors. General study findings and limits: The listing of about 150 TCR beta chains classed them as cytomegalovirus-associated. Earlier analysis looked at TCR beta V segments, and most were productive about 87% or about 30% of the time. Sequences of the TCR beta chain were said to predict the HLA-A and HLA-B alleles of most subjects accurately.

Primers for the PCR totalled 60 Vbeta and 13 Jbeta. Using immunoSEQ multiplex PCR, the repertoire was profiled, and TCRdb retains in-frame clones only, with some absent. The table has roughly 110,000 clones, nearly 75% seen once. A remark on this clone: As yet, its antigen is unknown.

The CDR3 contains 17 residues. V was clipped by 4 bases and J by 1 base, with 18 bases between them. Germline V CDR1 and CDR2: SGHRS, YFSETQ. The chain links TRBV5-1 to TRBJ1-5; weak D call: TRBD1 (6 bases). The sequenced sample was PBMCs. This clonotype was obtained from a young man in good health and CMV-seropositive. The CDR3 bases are TGCGCCAGCAGCCTGTATCCTACAGGGTTAAGCAATCAGCCCCAGCATTTT. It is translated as CASSLYPTGLSNQPQHF.